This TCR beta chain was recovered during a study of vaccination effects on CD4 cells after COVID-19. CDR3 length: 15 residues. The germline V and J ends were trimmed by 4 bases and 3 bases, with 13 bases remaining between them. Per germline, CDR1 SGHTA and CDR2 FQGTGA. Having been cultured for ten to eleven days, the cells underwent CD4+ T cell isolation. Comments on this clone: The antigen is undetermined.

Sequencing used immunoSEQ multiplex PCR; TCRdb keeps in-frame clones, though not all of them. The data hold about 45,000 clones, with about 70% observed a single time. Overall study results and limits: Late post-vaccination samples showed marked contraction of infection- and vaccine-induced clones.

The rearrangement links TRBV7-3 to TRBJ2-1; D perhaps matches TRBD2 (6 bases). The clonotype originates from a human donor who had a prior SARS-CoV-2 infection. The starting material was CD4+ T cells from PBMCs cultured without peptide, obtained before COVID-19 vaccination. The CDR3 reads CASSSLAALYNEQFF. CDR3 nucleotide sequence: TGTGCCAGCAGCTCGTTAGCGGCCCTCTACAATGAGCAGTTCTTC.